This T cell receptor beta chain appears in the sequencing data of a study of memory CD4+ T cells and cytomegalovirus serostatus. Study in general: Donors were healthy Belgian adults, 9 CMV seropositive and about two dozen seronegative. Study-wide results and limits: Repertoires predicted CMV serostatus with median bootstrapped AUC of about 0.94. The CMV-associated TCR signature appears largely within the CD4+ memory repertoire.

The sort gate was single viable CD3+CD4+CD8-CD45RO+ cells for memory CD4+ T cells. Source study methods: After removing out-of-frame reads, under 2.5 million distinct TCRbeta sequences remained. Clones were read by immunoSEQ multiplex PCR, and TCRdb kept only the in-frame ones, dropping some. That table furnishes V, J and clone size, whereas the DNA furnished D and trimming. The repertoire holds about 75,000 clones, with 78% as singletons. The ends were cut back, 9 bases at V and 1 base at J, with 15 bases in the middle. Germline values: CDR1 LNHDA, CDR2 SQIVND (reference sequence). The CDR3 has 15 amino acids. A note on this clone: The antigen is undetermined.

The sequence came from an adult in good health and CMV-seropositive. The sample comprised memory CD4+ T cells from blood. V usage is TRBV19 and J usage is TRBJ1-4, with D unclear. The CDR3 DNA is TGTGCCAGCCTAGAAAGAGGGCTAACTAATGAAAAACTGTTTTTT. Its protein is CASLERGLTNEKLFF.